This TCR beta chain is drawn from a study of cytomegalovirus exposure and HLA in healthy donors. The junction had 4 bases not matched to a gene; V was cut back by 5 bases and J by 0 bases. The germline V gene encodes CDR1 SGHTA and CDR2 FQGNSA. The CDR3 extends over 16 amino acids. 60 Vbeta and 13 Jbeta primers were used in PCR. The table came from immunoSEQ multiplex PCR; TCRdb's copy has only in-frame clones and leaves some out. The sample has about 180,000 clones; approximately 80% are singletons. The sequence derives from a woman between 25 and 40 years old in good health and CMV-seronegative. Sequenced material: PBMCs. The gene calls are TRBV7-2 and TRBJ2-3, with TRBD2 identical over 11 bases. The CDR3 here is CASSLRTSGSTDTQYF. CDR3 sequence (DNA): TGTGCCAGCAGCCTACGGACTAGCGGGAGCACAGATACGCAGTATTTT. The variable domain in full, with the rest retrieved from reference TRBV7-2 and TRBJ2-3, is GAGVSQSPSNKVTEKGKDVELRCDPISGHTALYWYRQSLGQGLEFLIYFQGNSAPDKSGLPSDRFSAERTGGSVSTLTIQRTQQEDSAVYLCASSLRTSGSTDTQYFGPGTRLTVL.